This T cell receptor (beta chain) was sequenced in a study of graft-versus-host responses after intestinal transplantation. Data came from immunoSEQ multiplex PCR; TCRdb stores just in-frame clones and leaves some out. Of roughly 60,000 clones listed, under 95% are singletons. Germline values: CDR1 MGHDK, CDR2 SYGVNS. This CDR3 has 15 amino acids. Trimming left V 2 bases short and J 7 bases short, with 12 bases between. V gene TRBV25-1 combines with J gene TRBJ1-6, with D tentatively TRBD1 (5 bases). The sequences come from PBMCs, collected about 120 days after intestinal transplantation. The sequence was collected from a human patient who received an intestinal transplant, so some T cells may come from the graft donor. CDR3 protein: CASSEGAGYNSPLHF. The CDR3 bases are TGTGCCAGCAGTGAAGGGGCAGGTTACAATTCACCCCTCCACTTT.